This T cell receptor beta chain was captured by sequencing in a study of shared clonotypes between healthy human individuals. For the study at large: Donors, aged 18 to 49, were a couple of women and a few men.

Turning to this clone: Its target is unknown.

Sequenced by immunoSEQ multiplex PCR; TCRdb stores in-frame clones only, minus some. This sample has 450,000 to 700,000 clones; over 95% occur once, and the top ten carry 0.1% to 0.11%. Findings and limits, study-wide: With a handful of donors compared, 4% to 5% of naive CD4 clonotypes were shared. Naive subsets generally exceeded memory subsets in estimated richness.

Looked up from germline, CDR1 is SGHDT and CDR2 is YYEEEE. The CDR3 contains 15 residues. V shed 4 bases and J 8 bases; nucleotides not matched to a gene: 11. Only CD45RO-negative cells positively selected for CCR7 counted as naive CD8 cells, so terminally differentiated effector memory CD45RA+ cells were excluded. This receptor was identified in a woman aged 30 to 39 in good health. The chain recombines TRBV5-6 with TRBJ2-3, with TRBD2 identical over 9 bases. The sequenced sample consisted of naive CD8+ T cells sorted from blood. CDR3 loop: CASSLGGLAHVTQYF. CDR3 sequence (DNA): TGTGCCAGCAGCCTGGGGGGACTAGCACATGTTACGCAGTATTTT.